These T cell receptor beta chains were read from a single sample in a study of T cells in Graves' hyperthyroidism and ophthalmopathy. TCRdb independently ran MiXCR on the multiplex PCR reads; one entry per CDR3 protein. The sample has about 590,000 distinct CDR3 sequences; around 16% are singletons. The sequenced sample consisted of blood. All receptors derive from a woman under 40 with Graves' hyperthyroidism. Each CDR3 is given with its conserved first and last residue.

TRBV30,CAWSPRGPDGYTF
TRBV9,CASSPGLYFTDTQYF
TRBV5-1,CASSRDSSGNTIYF
TRBV3-1,CASSQLQGKNTGELFF
TRBV20-1,CSAPGPQREKLFF
TRBV10-3,CAISDGRMNTEAFF
TRBV28,CATLNSGRKNEQFF
TRBV7-2,CASSLGTGGELLNQPQHF
TRBV6-5,CASSSLAGTLHTDTQYF
TRBV29-1,CSPRGGRDRNTGELFF
TRBV5-1,CASSLVPGANSYEQYF
TRBV5-1,CASTALAGEVNTGELFF
TRBV28,CASSDSGRALSSYEQYF
TRBV28,CASSFPLREKDTDTQYF